Listed here is a single T cell receptor beta chain. What it binds is unknown. Germline CDR1 MNHEY, CDR2 SMNVEV (reference sequence). V dropped 6 bases and J dropped 4 bases, with 11 bases sitting between them. The CDR3 covers 13 residues. Primers included in the PCR were 60 Vbeta and 13 Jbeta primers. Assay used: immunoSEQ multiplex PCR; TCRdb lists only in-frame clones, some missing. The sample shows around 170,000 clones, more than 75% of them seen only once. This entry is derived from a study of cytomegalovirus exposure and HLA in healthy donors. Whole-study findings and limits: In a later analysis, parvovirus B19, influenza, CMV and Epstein-Barr virus appeared linked to several top co-occurrence clusters. Cytomegalovirus status was reportedly diagnosed by the classifier with high specificity and sensitivity. Per a prior analysis, the majority of TCR beta V segments were productive roughly 87% or roughly 30% of the time. Around 18,000 TCR beta sequences were associated with HLA alleles at 0.05 false discovery rate in a later analysis.

This receptor was identified in a woman younger than 35 in good health and CMV-seronegative. The chain carries TRBV27 and TRBJ2-3, with unresolved D. Source material: PBMCs. Written as DNA, the CDR3 is TGTGCCAGCAGAAGGCTAGAGGCAGATACGCAGTATTTT. This encodes CASRRLEADTQYF.